The subject of this entry is one T cell receptor beta chain. The sample belongs to a study of blood T cell repertoires in COVID-19. Study-level information: Material from acute and convalescent COVID-19 was sourced from the United States, Italy and Spain. T cells, B-cell-depleted T cells, or PBMCs supplied cDNA or gDNA.

Profiling relied on immunoSEQ multiplex PCR, and the TCRdb table lists in-frame clones only, not all of them. Among 200,000 to 250,000 clones, around 90% were seen once, and the ten largest hold around 6.5%. The CDR3 runs 13 residues. CDR1 is SEHNR and CDR2 is FQNEAQ in the germline V gene (reference sequence). With V trimmed by 7 bases and J by 5 bases, 4 bases remained unmatched. The TCR was taken from a man aged 60-69 years who had recovered from COVID-19. Sequenced input: peripheral blood. V and J are TRBV7-9 and TRBJ1-1; 10 bases are a match to TRBD1. Written as DNA, the CDR3 is TGTGCCAGCACCGACAGGGGGCGGACTGAAGCTTTCTTT. Residues: CASTDRGRTEAFF.